This TCR beta chain was retrieved from a study of T cell responses to AZD1222 COVID-19 vaccine. V was clipped by 8 bases and J by 3 bases; unmatched bases: 6. Germline lookup yields CDR1 SGHRS and CDR2 YFSETQ. The CDR3 sequence is 14 residues long. Data came from immunoSEQ multiplex PCR; TCRdb stores just in-frame clones and leaves some out. Seen here are about 42,000 clones, approximately 80% observed once, and the top ten hold about a sixth. Sequenced material: peripheral blood, taken 28 days after the second AZD1222 dose. This clonotype was obtained from an adult who received the AZD1222 COVID-19 vaccine. This chain links TRBV5-1 with TRBJ2-1, with 9 bases matching TRBD1. CDR3 amino acids: CASEGQGIYNEQFF. DNA of the CDR3: TGCGCCAGTGAGGGACAGGGTATCTACAATGAGCAGTTCTTC.